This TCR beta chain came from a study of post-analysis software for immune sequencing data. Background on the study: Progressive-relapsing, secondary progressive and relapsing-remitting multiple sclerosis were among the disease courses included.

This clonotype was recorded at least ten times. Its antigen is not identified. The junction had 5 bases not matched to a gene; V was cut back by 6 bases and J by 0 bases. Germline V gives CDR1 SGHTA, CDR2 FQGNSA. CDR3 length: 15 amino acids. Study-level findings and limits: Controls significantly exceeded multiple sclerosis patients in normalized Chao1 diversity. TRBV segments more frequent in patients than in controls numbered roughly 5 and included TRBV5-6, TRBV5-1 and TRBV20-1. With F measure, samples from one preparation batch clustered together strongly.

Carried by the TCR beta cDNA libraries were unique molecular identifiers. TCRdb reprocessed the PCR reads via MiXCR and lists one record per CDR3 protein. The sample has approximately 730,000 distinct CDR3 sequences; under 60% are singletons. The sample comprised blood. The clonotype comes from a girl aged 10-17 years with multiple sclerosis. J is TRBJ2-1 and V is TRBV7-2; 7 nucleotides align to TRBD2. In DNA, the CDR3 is TGTGCCAGCAGTTTATCGGGGGGCTCCTACAATGAGCAGTTCTTC. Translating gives CASSLSGGSYNEQFF.